This TCR beta chain originates from a study of response to subunit inactivated influenza vaccine. MiXCR was run by TCRdb on the RT-PCR reads, yielding one entry per CDR3 protein. Among about 650,000 distinct CDR3 sequences listed, approximately 15% were seen once. This clonotype was recorded a few times. Its antigen is undetermined. The study's findings and limits: That few new T cells are recruited by each seasonal influenza vaccination was the authors' suggestion.

V gave up 3 bases and J gave up 2 bases; unmatched junction bases: 8. Germline V gives CDR1 KGHSH, CDR2 LQKENI. There are 16 residues in the CDR3. Sequenced material: PBMCs from blood, taken roughly 2 weeks before vaccination. This clonotype originated in a man aged 50 to 60 who received an inactivated influenza vaccine. The chain couples TRBV18 to TRBJ2-7; 9 nucleotides match TRBD1. The CDR3 here is CASSPGGQGLAYEQYF. In DNA, the CDR3 is TGTGCCAGCTCACCCGGGGGACAGGGCTTGGCCTACGAGCAGTACTTC.